This entry describes one T cell receptor (beta chain). Which antigen it targets is not known. The record has no base qualities; no much larger clone is one base away. The sample comes from a study of blood T cell repertoires in COVID-19 (dated by TCRdb to about 2020). At the level of the whole study: Samples from collaborators originated in the United States, Italy and Spain and spanned both the acute and convalescent phases of COVID-19. Where available, HLA class I and class II types were obtained from metadata supplied by the sample provider rather than from assay-based typing. The dataset comprised deeply sampled blood TCRbeta repertoires from subjects exposed to, actively infected with, or recovered from COVID-19. The prospective study material was composed of cDNA or gDNA derived from T cells, B-cell-depleted T cells, or PBMCs. The repertoires were released in a freely available public database meant as a resource for research on the immune response to SARS-CoV-2. Sample metadata almost always included a de-identified subject ID, COVID-19 status, age in years and sex. The samples were drawn from the first 160 participants of the ongoing ImmuneRACE study and from some 1,300 subjects provided by 6 global collaborators.

General study outcomes and caveats: How much clinical and demographic metadata was included differed by source and by participant, and the metadata was provided uncurated.

Collaborating institutions collected whole blood in K2EDTA tubes following their own protocols. For TCRbeta analysis, collaborators shipped samples in one of three forms: frozen whole blood, isolated PBMCs, or DNA extracted from either of those sample types. The immunoSEQ Assay, a bias-controlled multiplex PCR, was used to amplify TCRbeta CDR3 regions from genomic DNA. On the authors' methods: Nucleated cell counts per sample were estimated from amplification of reference gene primers within the assay. To quantify the absolute abundance of each unique TCRbeta CDR3 rearrangement, sequence reads were collapsed and filtered. Productive Simpson clonality was computed per sample as the square root of Simpson's diversity index over productive rearrangements. TCRdb's version of the immuneACCESS table is confined to in-frame rearrangements and falls short of the full clone set. An unresolved V gene accounts for under half of the shortfall where checked; the remainder is of unknown origin. The V and J calls and clone size were taken over from that table, and D and trimming were inferred from the DNA. The sample contains about 150,000 clones, approximately 80% of them found a single time. In total, the top ten clones hold over 8% of the sample.

CDR1 and CDR2 are drawn from the germline V gene: MNHEY, SVGAGI. Inclusive of the bounding cysteine and phenylalanine, the CDR3 is 13 residues long. Here the CDR3 DNA is all that survives: 39 bases in frame from base 1. V sheds 7 bases and J sheds 1 base, leaving 10 bases between their ends. The rearrangement combines TRBV6-5 with TRBJ1-2; TRBD1 is perhaps the D gene, given 6 matching bases. The sequencing sample was made of peripheral blood. The TCR originated in a woman in her fifties or sixties with acute or convalescent COVID-19. The DNA sequence reads TGTGCCAGCACAATGGACAGTAACTATGGCTACACCTTC. Translated, it gives CASTMDSNYGYTF.